The 32 T cell receptor beta chains reported below all come from one sample, sequenced in a study of shared clonotypes between healthy human individuals. Sequencing used immunoSEQ multiplex PCR; TCRdb keeps in-frame clones, though not all of them. The sample has fewer than 3 million clones, 85% to 95% seen once. The specimen was naive CD4+ T cells from PBMCs. The sample's subset: CD45RA+ positively selected. The source is a man aged 18 to 35 in good health. Some clones in this sample may be carry-over from other donors' samples.

The chain uses TRBV11-2 and TRBJ1-1; no clear D gene. Per the germline V gene, CDR1 is SGHAT and CDR2 is FQNNGV. V shed 3 bases and J shed 2 bases, with 13 bases lying between them. The CDR3 sequence is 15 residues long. The CDR3 loop reads CASSLTLRENTEAFF. The DNA for the CDR3 is TGTGCCAGCAGCTTGACTTTGAGAGAAAACACTGAAGCTTTCTTT. The full variable domain, completed using reference TRBV11-2 and TRBJ1-1, is EAGVAQSPRYKIIEKRQSVAFWCNPISGHATLYWYQQILGQGPKLLIQFQNNGVVDDSQLPKDRFSAERLKGVDSTLKIQPAKLEDSAVYLCASSLTLRENTEAFFGQGTRLTVV.

V gene TRBV28 combines with J gene TRBJ2-1; no definite D call. The germline CDR1 and CDR2 sequences are MDHEN and SYDVKM. With 2 bases removed from V and 6 bases from J, the gap between germline ends came to 14 bases. The CDR3 spans 15 residues. CDR3 in amino acids: CASSLVGLWANEQFF. The CDR3 DNA is TGTGCCAGCAGTTTAGTCGGTCTCTGGGCCAATGAGCAGTTCTTC.

This clone appeared once. The J gene is TRBJ2-2, the V gene TRBV29-1; 9 bases agree with TRBD1. Looked up from germline, CDR1 is SQVTM and CDR2 is ANQGSEA. CDR3 size: 13 residues. V lost 6 bases to trimming and J lost 4 bases; unmatched junction nucleotides: 3. The CDR3 sequence: CSVTGGVTGELFF. The CDR3 region has the DNA TGCAGCGTCACAGGGGGCGTCACCGGGGAGCTGTTTTTT.

The genes are TRBV7-9 and TRBJ2-1, with D perhaps matching TRBD2 (5 bases). The V end was cut by 3 bases, the J end by 9 bases, with 15 bases between. The germline gives CDR1 SEHNR, CDR2 FQNEAQ (reference sequence). The CDR3 consists of 14 residues. CDR3 protein: CASSFFRGNSEQFF. The CDR3 DNA is TGTGCCAGCAGCTTCTTTCGGGGTAATAGTGAGCAGTTCTTC.

The chain is built from TRBV30 and TRBJ1-4; TRBD1 matches 8 bases. V lost 3 bases to trimming and J lost 7 bases; unmatched junction nucleotides: 4. The germline V gene has CDR1 GTSNPN and CDR2 SVGIG (reference sequence). The CDR3 has 13 residues. CDR3 region: CAWSPTGVEKLFF. Written as DNA, the CDR3 is TGTGCCTGGAGCCCGACAGGGGTTGAAAAACTGTTTTTT.

CDR3 region: CASSQQGAEAFF. The CDR3 bases are TGTGCCAGCAGTCAACAGGGGGCTGAAGCTTTCTTT. The genes are TRBV6-6 and TRBJ1-1; 8 nucleotides align to TRBD1. V gave up 5 bases and J gave up 6 bases; unmatched junction bases: 2. Per germline, CDR1 MNHNY and CDR2 SVGAGI (reference sequence). The CDR3 runs 12 residues.

This clone was seen more than once but under ten times. This chain joins TRBV6-1 and TRBJ1-1; TRBD1 is a possible D gene (5 bases). The germline CDR1 and CDR2 sequences are MNHNS and SASEGT. The V end lost 6 bases, the J end lost 4 bases, and 15 bases lay between the germline ends. The CDR3 runs to 14 residues. The chain's CDR3 is CASRLRGRGTEAFF. CDR3 nucleotide sequence: TGTGCCAGCAGGTTACGGGGTAGGGGCACTGAAGCTTTCTTT.

This chain connects TRBV7-2 to TRBJ1-2, with D perhaps TRBD1 (6 bases). Trimming pared 5 bases from V and 7 bases from J, leaving 14 bases between. The CDR3 is made up of 13 amino acids. Per germline, CDR1 SGHTA and CDR2 FQGNSA. The CDR3 sequence is CASSPSQGSGYTF. The CDR3 coding sequence is TGTGCCAGCAGCCCGTCACAGGGAAGTGGCTACACCTTC.

The count of this clone is one. The chain has TRBV29-1 and TRBJ2-7; 10 bases fit TRBD1. This CDR3 has 15 amino acids. Trimming at V came to 6 bases and at J to 4 bases, leaving 12 bases not matched to a gene. CDR1 and CDR2 from the germline V gene are SQVTM and ANQGSEA. CDR3 DNA: TGCAGCGTCAACAGCCGGGACAGGGGCCTATACGAGCAGTACTTC. It translates to CSVNSRDRGLYEQYF.

Remarks on this clone: A junction end diverges from the germline sequence, so it may reflect a read error. The chain couples TRBV5-3 to TRBJ1-4; unclear D gene. TRBV5-3 counts as an open reading frame of uncertain function. CDR3 size: 15 residues. For the CDR3, the DNA is TGTGCCAGCAGCTTCGCGAACGGAGGAGATGAAAAACTGTTTTTT. Translation: CASSFANGGDEKLFF.

The chain combines TRBV27 with TRBJ2-3; TRBD1 aligns across 9 bases. The CDR3 has 21 residues. Germline lookup yields CDR1 MNHEY and CDR2 SMNVEV (reference sequence). After removal of 6 bases from V and 2 bases from J, the junction contained 24 bases not matched to a gene. CDR3 sequence (DNA): TGTGCCAGCAGACGAACCGTGACAGGGGGGAGGGCGGGAGTTGTCACAGATACGCAGTATTTT. Its protein product is CASRRTVTGGRAGVVTDTQYF.

The rearrangement links TRBV30 to TRBJ1-4; D is ambiguous. The CDR3 totals 14 residues. The germline CDR1 and CDR2 sequences are GTSNPN and SVGIG (reference sequence). Deletions cut 2 bases from V and 8 bases from J, with 15 bases between. The CDR3 DNA is TGTGCCTGGAGTATCCTGACCCGAGGGGAAAAACTGTTTTTT. Translated, it gives CAWSILTRGEKLFF.

The chain carries TRBV5-1 and TRBJ1-5, with 8 nucleotides matching TRBD1. Trimming took 4 bases from V and 2 from J; bases not matched to a gene: 5. The CDR3 loop spans 15 amino acids. Germline V gives CDR1 SGHRS, CDR2 YFSETQ. The CDR3 sequence is CASSMGTGGNQPQHF. CDR3 coding DNA: TGCGCCAGCAGCATGGGGACAGGAGGCAATCAGCCCCAGCATTTT.

The rearrangement uses TRBV7-2 and TRBJ2-6; no reliable D call. CDR3 size: 16 residues. Germline loops: CDR1 SGHTA, CDR2 FQGNSA. V shed 6 bases and J shed 1 base, with 13 bases lying between them. The CDR3 region has the DNA TGTGCCAGCAGGCGGAATAAGGGATCTGGGGCCAACGTCCTGACTTTC. Translating gives CASRRNKGSGANVLTF.

The chain recombines TRBV10-3 with TRBJ2-4, with D perhaps matching TRBD2 (6 bases). The CDR3 loop spans 17 amino acids. Trimming shortened V by 2 bases and J by 1 base, and 15 bases separated the two germline ends. In germline, CDR1 is ENHRY, CDR2 SYGVKD. For the CDR3, the DNA is TGTGCCATCAGTGAGAGGAGCGGAGGGCCCGCCAAAAACATTCAGTACTTC. Protein: CAISERSGGPAKNIQYF.

The chain employs TRBV6-1 and TRBJ1-4; possible D gene TRBD1, 6 bases. The germline CDR1 and CDR2 sequences are MNHNS and SASEGT. The CDR3 loop spans 19 amino acids. V was cut by 0 bases and J by 0 bases, with 17 bases left in between. In DNA form, the CDR3 reads TGTGCCAGCAGTGAAGCCCCTGGGGGGACAATTGCAACTAATGAAAAACTGTTTTTT. As protein: CASSEAPGGTIATNEKLFF.

A word on this clone: The sample contains more than one DNA sequence encoding this CDR3. V usage is TRBV5-1 and J usage is TRBJ2-7; D uncertain. The CDR3 has 13 residues. The germline V and J ends were trimmed by 0 bases and 3 bases, with 7 bases remaining between them. CDR1 is SGHRS and CDR2 is YFSETQ in the germline V gene. CDR3 amino acids: CASSLGHLYEQYF. In nucleotides, the CDR3 is TGCGCCAGCAGCTTGGGGCACCTCTACGAGCAGTACTTC.

This clone has more than one count but fewer than ten. The chain couples TRBV6-6 to TRBJ1-5; a weak D match, TRBD1 (6 bases). The CDR3 sequence is 13 residues long. Between the trimmed V and J ends, which lost 6 bases and 6 bases, there was a span of 12 bases. CDR1 and CDR2 from the germline V gene are MNHNY and SVGAGI (reference sequence). DNA for the CDR3: TGTGCCAGCAGGGAAAGGGGGAGTCAGCCCCAGCATTTT. Translating it yields CASRERGSQPQHF.

The V and J genes are TRBV9 and TRBJ2-7; D perhaps matches TRBD1 (6 bases). This CDR3 contains 14 residues. Germline assignment: CDR1 SGDLS and CDR2 YYNGEE. V lost 2 bases and J lost 5, with 14 bases in between. CDR3 sequence reads: CASSVRGGWDEQYF. CDR3 DNA sequence: TGTGCCAGCAGCGTCCGAGGGGGTTGGGACGAGCAGTACTTC.

The chain couples TRBV30 to TRBJ2-3, with no clear D. There are 14 residues in the CDR3. Trimming shortened V by 4 bases and J by 2 bases, and 13 bases separated the two germline ends. Germline loops: CDR1 GTSNPN, CDR2 SVGIG (reference sequence). The CDR3 loop is CAWKRTGLTDTQYF. CDR3 bases: TGTGCCTGGAAAAGAACGGGTCTCACAGATACGCAGTATTTT.

This clone was seen a single time. This chain connects TRBV2 to TRBJ1-1; the D gene is possibly TRBD1 (5 bases). The V end lost 4 bases, the J end lost 11 bases, and 20 bases lay between the germline ends. CDR3 length: 14 amino acids. Germline CDR1 is SNHLY and CDR2 is FYNNEI. The CDR3 reads CASSGLGGILWAFF. CDR3 nucleotide sequence: TGTGCCAGCAGTGGTCTGGGGGGAATACTGTGGGCTTTCTTT.

V is TRBV4-2 and J is TRBJ2-1; TRBD2 matches 13 bases. The CDR3 runs to 15 residues. The germline V gene has CDR1 LGHNA and CDR2 YNFKEQ. V was clipped by 4 bases and J by 9 bases; unmatched bases: 6. Written as DNA, the CDR3 is TGTGCCAGCAGCCTTGGGACTAGCGGGATGGGTGAGCAGTTCTTC. Translating gives CASSLGTSGMGEQFF.

The genes are TRBV19 and TRBJ1-4, with D unresolved. V lost 9 bases to trimming and J lost 0 bases, with 17 bases between them. Per the germline V gene, CDR1 is LNHDA and CDR2 is SQIVND (reference sequence). The CDR3 covers 16 residues. The CDR3 DNA sequence: TGTGCCAGACCGGGCCATCCCTTTGCAACTAATGAAAAACTGTTTTTT. This sequence encodes CARPGHPFATNEKLFF. Complete variable domain (other parts from reference TRBV19 and TRBJ1-4): DGGITQSPKYLFRKEGQNVTLSCEQNLNHDAMYWYRQDPGQGLRLIYYSQIVNDFQKGDIAEGYSVSREKKESFPLTVTSAQKNPTAFYLCARPGHPFATNEKLFFGSGTQLSVL.

The V and J genes are TRBV6-6 and TRBJ1-4; D perhaps matches TRBD1 (5 bases). The CDR3 length is 14 residues. Per the germline V gene, CDR1 is MNHNY and CDR2 is SVGAGI (reference sequence). V lost 2 bases and J lost 8, with 12 bases in between. This CDR3 is CASSYTDQGEKLFF. The CDR3 region has the DNA TGTGCCAGCAGTTACACCGACCAGGGAGAAAAACTGTTTTTT.

The rearrangement uses TRBV5-1 and TRBJ1-3; D perhaps matches TRBD1 (5 bases). Trimming shortened V by 0 bases and J by 2 bases, and 12 bases separated the two germline ends. CDR3 size: 16 residues. CDR1 SGHRS and CDR2 YFSETQ come from the germline V gene. The CDR3 loop is CASSLGGARTGNTIYF. Here the CDR3 DNA reads TGCGCCAGCAGCTTGGGTGGGGCTCGTACTGGAAACACCATATATTTT.

Regarding this clone: Other DNA variants within this sample encode the same CDR3. This chain links TRBV4-1 with TRBJ2-3; D unclear. Per germline, CDR1 MGHRA and CDR2 YSYEKL. This CDR3 has 12 residues. Trimming pared 3 bases from V and 4 bases from J, leaving 5 bases between. Written as DNA, the CDR3 is TGCGCCAGCAGCCATCCTGCAGATACGCAGTATTTT. Its protein is CASSHPADTQYF.

V is TRBV29-1 and J is TRBJ2-1; maybe TRBD1 (6 bases). The germline gives CDR1 SQVTM, CDR2 ANQGSEA. V dropped 2 bases and J dropped 9 bases, with 11 bases sitting between them. This CDR3 spans 12 amino acids. The CDR3, as DNA: TGCAGCGTTGAACCGACAGGTGGTGAGCAGTTCTTC. Amino acids: CSVEPTGGEQFF.

The V gene is TRBV9, the J gene TRBJ2-7; 8 nucleotides line up with TRBD2. This CDR3 region has 14 residues. Unmatched junction bases numbered 10, after V lost 4 bases and J lost 7 bases. CDR1 is SGDLS, CDR2 YYNGEE, per germline. The CDR3 loop reads CASSRSREGGEQYF. The CDR3 DNA follows: TGTGCCAGCAGCCGCTCCCGGGAGGGGGGGGAGCAGTACTTC. Looking up the rest from reference TRBV9 and TRBJ2-7 gives the full variable domain: DSGVTQTPKHLITATGQRVTLRCSPRSGDLSVYWYQQSLDQGLQFLIQYYNGEERAKGNILERFSAQQFPDLHSELNLSSLELGDSALYFCASSRSREGGEQYFGPGTRLTVT.

This chain joins TRBV5-1 and TRBJ2-5; 10 nucleotides line up with TRBD2. J lost 4 bases, V lost 0 bases, and 3 bases had no gene match. The CDR3 loop spans 15 amino acids. Germline-derived CDR1 and CDR2 are SGHRS and YFSETQ. Written as DNA, the CDR3 is TGCGCCAGCAGCTTGGAGCTAGCGGGGGTAGAGACCCAGTACTTC. This encodes CASSLELAGVETQYF. The whole variable domain, remainder taken from reference TRBV5-1 and TRBJ2-5, is KAGVTQTPRYLIKTRGQQVTLSCSPISGHRSVSWYQQTPGQGLQFLFEYFSETQRNKGNFPGRFSGRQFSNSRSEMNVSTLELGDSALYLCASSLELAGVETQYFGPGTRLLVL.

Turning to this clone: This sample includes further DNA sequences coding for the same CDR3. The V gene is TRBV28, the J gene TRBJ1-3; possibly TRBD1 for D (5 bases). V dropped 3 bases and J dropped 4 bases, with 7 bases sitting between them. The length of the CDR3 is 13 residues. Germline V lookup: CDR1 MDHEN, CDR2 SYDVKM. In DNA, the CDR3 is TGTGCCAGCAGTTTGGGGGGGGGAAACACCATATATTTT. The encoded protein is CASSLGGGNTIYF.

This chain uses TRBV30 with TRBJ2-3; D might be TRBD1 or TRBD2, each matching 6 bases. The length of the CDR3 is 14 residues. Germline V gene lookup returns CDR1 GTSNPN and CDR2 SVGIG (reference sequence). V was clipped by 5 bases and J by 9 bases, with 21 bases between them. CDR3 residues: CAWGREQGLGTQYF. DNA for the CDR3: TGTGCCTGGGGGCGGGAACAGGGCTTGGGGACGCAGTATTTT.

V usage is TRBV27 and J usage is TRBJ2-5; D is unclear. The ends were cut back, 2 bases at V and 1 base at J, with 14 bases in the middle. The CDR3 has 16 residues. The V gene's germline CDR1 is MNHEY and CDR2 SMNVEV (reference sequence). Written as DNA, the CDR3 is TGTGCCAGCAGTTTACGAGTAGGGCGGACCCAAGAGACCCAGTACTTC. This encodes CASSLRVGRTQETQYF.